This TCR beta chain emerged from a study of post-analysis software for immune sequencing data. Turning to the study itself: Disease courses included relapsing-remitting, secondary progressive and progressive-relapsing multiple sclerosis. Study results and caveats: Multiple sclerosis was associated with a significant reduction in normalized Chao1 diversity relative to controls.

This clonotype was found a few times. Its target is unknown. cDNA libraries of TCR beta carried unique molecular identifiers. Researchers reported 550,000 or so cDNA molecules coming from approximately 0.91 to 9.4 million T cells. MiXCR, applied by TCRdb to the PCR reads, yields one record per CDR3 protein. Among about 160,000 distinct CDR3 sequences listed, under 40% were seen once. V was cut by 10 bases and J by 9 bases, with 13 bases left in between. This CDR3 is built from 11 residues. Germline assignment: CDR1 MNHEY and CDR2 SVGAGI. The rearrangement uses TRBV6-5 and TRBJ1-5; D gene ambiguous. This clonotype originated in a girl aged 5-17 years with multiple sclerosis. Sample: blood, taken after autologous hematopoietic stem cell transplantation. As DNA, the CDR3 is TGTGCCACCGGCACGACTACGCCCCAGCATTTT. It translates to CATGTTTPQHF.